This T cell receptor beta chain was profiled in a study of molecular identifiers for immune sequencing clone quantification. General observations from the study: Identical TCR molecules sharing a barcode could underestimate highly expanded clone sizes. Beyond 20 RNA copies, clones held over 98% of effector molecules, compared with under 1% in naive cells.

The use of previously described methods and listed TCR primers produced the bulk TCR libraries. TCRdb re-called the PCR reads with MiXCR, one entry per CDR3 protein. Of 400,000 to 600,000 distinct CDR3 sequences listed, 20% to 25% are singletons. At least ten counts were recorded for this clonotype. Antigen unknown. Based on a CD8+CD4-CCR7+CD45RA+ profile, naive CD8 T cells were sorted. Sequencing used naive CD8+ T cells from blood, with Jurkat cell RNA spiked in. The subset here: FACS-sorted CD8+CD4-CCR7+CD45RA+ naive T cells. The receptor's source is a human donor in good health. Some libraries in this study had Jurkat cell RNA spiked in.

The CDR3, as DNA: TGTGCCAGCATCGGGGGTCGGACCTACGAGCAGTACTTC. Amino acid sequence: CASIGGRTYEQYF. The chain has TRBV28 and TRBJ2-7; perhaps TRBD2 as D (6 bases). V was cut by 7 bases and J by 2 bases, with 12 bases left in between. The germline CDR1 and CDR2 sequences are MDHEN and SYDVKM. This CDR3 is 13 amino acids long.